The clone carrying this T cell receptor (beta chain) was seen just once. Its antigen is still unknown. The sample belongs to a study of CXCR4 blockade with PD-1 therapy in pancreatic cancer. CDR1 and CDR2 from the germline V gene are LNHDA and SQIVND (reference sequence). There are 13 residues in the CDR3. V was shortened by 5 bases and J by 0 bases, with 5 bases between the two germline ends. Whole-study results and caveats: Sequencing covered TCRbeta chains only, not alpha chains.

Profiled with immunoSEQ multiplex PCR; TCRdb holds only in-frame clones, not every one. The sample has around 1,500 clones; approximately 39% are singletons. The sequenced sample consisted of tumor tissue. J is TRBJ2-1 and V is TRBV19; no clear D gene. The sequence was collected from a human donor with pancreatic ductal adenocarcinoma. This CDR3 reads CASSHFSYNEQFF. CDR3 in DNA: TGTGCCAGTAGTCATTTCTCCTACAATGAGCAGTTCTTC.